These 15 T cell receptor beta chains share one sample of origin, sequenced in a study of T cell repertoires in cytomegalovirus infection. TCRdb re-analysed the reads in MiXCR, keeping a single row per CDR3 protein. The table shows roughly 230,000 distinct CDR3 sequences, with roughly 20% occurring only once. Material: CD8+ T cells from PBMCs. These receptors were obtained from a human donor in good health (CMV status not recorded). Some clones in this sample may be carry-over from other donors' samples.

This clonotype was recorded a few times. The chain is built from TRBV10-3 and TRBJ2-7; TRBD1 is a possible D gene (5 bases). Trimming left V 4 bases short and J 0 bases short, with 16 bases between. The CDR3 totals 16 residues. Germline assignment: CDR1 ENHRY and CDR2 SYGVKD. DNA for the CDR3: TGTGCCATCAGTGTCCACTCCGACAGAGCCTCCTACGAGCAGTACTTC. Amino acid sequence: CAISVHSDRASYEQYF.

At least ten counts were recorded for this clonotype. The V and J genes are TRBV7-9 and TRBJ2-3; 9 bases match TRBD2. This CDR3 region has 16 residues. CDR1 is SEHNR and CDR2 is FQNEAQ in the germline V gene (reference sequence). V shed 2 bases and J 5 bases; nucleotides not matched to a gene: 8. The CDR3 reads CASSLLAGTVIDTQYF. For the CDR3, the DNA is TGTGCCAGCAGCTTACTAGCGGGGACCGTTATAGATACGCAGTATTTT.

There are many counts of this clonotype. The V call is TRBV7-6, the J call TRBJ2-1; 11 bases are a match to TRBD1. The germline gives CDR1 SGHVS, CDR2 FNYEAQ. V gave up 5 bases and J gave up 4 bases; unmatched junction bases: 10. The CDR3 is 17 amino acids. The CDR3 loop reads CASSPTPDRGPYNEQFF. DNA of the CDR3: TGTGCCAGCAGCCCCACTCCGGACAGGGGGCCTTACAATGAGCAGTTCTTC.

This clonotype was recorded a few times. The V and J genes are TRBV2 and TRBJ2-6; no clear D. The germline V and J ends were trimmed by 6 bases and 0 bases, with 21 bases remaining between them. The germline V gene has CDR1 SNHLY and CDR2 FYNNEI. The CDR3 extends over 19 amino acids. CDR3 bases: TGTGCCAGCAGCGACTCGGTAGGGTGGAGTGGCTCTGGGGCCAACGTCCTGACTTTC. Amino acid sequence: CASSDSVGWSGSGANVLTF.

This clonotype has only a few counts. The rearrangement joins TRBV25-1 to TRBJ1-6; possibly TRBD1 for D (5 bases). CDR1 and CDR2 from the germline V gene are MGHDK and SYGVNS. The CDR3 runs to 13 residues. V was cut by 5 bases and J by 9 bases, with 11 bases left in between. CDR3 nucleotide sequence: TGTGCCAGCAGTATAACAGGCTTTTCACCCCTCCACTTT. This sequence encodes CASSITGFSPLHF.

The J gene is TRBJ2-1, the V gene TRBV7-9, with 7 bases fitting TRBD1. The V gene's germline CDR1 is SEHNR and CDR2 FQNEAQ (reference sequence). This CDR3 region has 15 residues. After removal of 4 bases from V and 0 bases from J, the junction contained 3 bases not matched to a gene. DNA for the CDR3: TGTGCCAGCAGCTCGACAGGGAACTCCTACAATGAGCAGTTCTTC. Amino acid sequence: CASSSTGNSYNEQFF.

The CDR3 sequence is CASSESSRRPTDTQYF. The CDR3 DNA reads TGTGCCAGCAGTGAATCGAGCAGGCGGCCCACAGATACGCAGTATTTT. The chain combines TRBV2 with TRBJ2-3; D unresolved. Germline V gene lookup returns CDR1 SNHLY and CDR2 FYNNEI. The CDR3 consists of 16 residues. Trimming took 2 bases from V and 2 from J, leaving 14 bases between them. Combining the CDR3 with reference TRBV2 and TRBJ2-3 gives the whole variable domain EPEVTQTPSHQVTQMGQEVILRCVPISNHLYFYWYRQILGQKVEFLVSFYNNEISEKSEIFDDQFSVERPDGSNFTLKIRSTKLEDSAMYFCASSESSRRPTDTQYFGPGTRLTVL.

This sequence joins TRBV28 and TRBJ2-1, with 14 bases aligning to TRBD2. CDR3 length: 18 residues. Trimming took 3 bases from V and 6 from J; bases not matched to a gene: 10. The V gene's germline CDR1 is MDHEN and CDR2 SYDVKM. Written as DNA, the CDR3 is TGTGCCAGCAGTTTCCTCGAAGGGACTAGCGGGGGTGCCAATGAGCAGTTCTTC. Translating it yields CASSFLEGTSGGANEQFF.

This chain uses TRBV7-8 with TRBJ1-4; a weak D match, TRBD1 (5 bases). V lost 5 bases and J lost 7, with 20 bases in between. The CDR3 covers 16 residues. Germline CDR1 is SGHVS and CDR2 is FQNEAQ. CDR3 sequence reads: CASSITGVPLGEKLFF. Written as DNA, the CDR3 is TGTGCCAGCAGCATTACGGGGGTTCCTCTTGGTGAAAAACTGTTTTTT.

The chain links TRBV20-1 to TRBJ2-3, with 13 bases matching TRBD2. Losses at the gene ends were 6 bases for V and 5 bases for J; bases not matched to a gene: 8. Germline CDR1 reads DFQATT; CDR2 reads SNEGSKA (reference sequence). The CDR3 extends over 15 amino acids. The CDR3: CSAVGLAGIRDTQYF. In DNA, the CDR3 is TGCAGTGCCGTGGGACTAGCGGGGATCAGAGATACGCAGTATTTT.

Notes on this clonotype: The junction does not match germline at one end; this may be a read error. The rearrangement joins TRBV30 to TRBJ1-2; 7 bases match TRBD1. The germline CDR1 and CDR2 sequences are GTSNPN and SVGIG (reference sequence). The CDR3 totals 17 residues. CDR3 region: CARRGYGTGTATDGYTF. CDR3 sequence (DNA): TGTGCCAGGAGGGGTTACGGAACCGGGACAGCTACCGATGGCTACACCTTC. The whole variable domain, filled in from reference TRBV30 and TRBJ1-2, reads SQTIHQWPATLVQPVGSPLSLECTVEGTSNPNLYWYRQAAGRGLQLLFYSVGIGQISSEVPQNLSASRPQDRQFILSSKKLLLSDSGFYLCARRGYGTGTATDGYTFGSGTRLTVV.

The chain links TRBV9 to TRBJ1-2; the match to TRBD1 covers 10 bases. The CDR3 is 15 amino acids. Germline trimming cut 2 bases from V and 4 bases from J; bases unmatched to any gene: 5. Germline loops: CDR1 SGDLS, CDR2 YYNGEE. CDR3 in DNA: TGTGCCAGCAGCGTGGGGACAGGGGAAAGCTATGGCTACACCTTC. Translated: CASSVGTGESYGYTF. The entire variable domain, with the rest obtained from reference TRBV9 and TRBJ1-2, is as follows: DSGVTQTPKHLITATGQRVTLRCSPRSGDLSVYWYQQSLDQGLQFLIQYYNGEERAKGNILERFSAQQFPDLHSELNLSSLELGDSALYFCASSVGTGESYGYTFGSGTRLTVV.

At least ten counts were recorded for this clonotype. The genes are TRBV7-3 and TRBJ1-1; 10 bases map to TRBD1. The CDR3 is 15 amino acids. Germline values: CDR1 SGHTA, CDR2 FQGTGA. V was pared by 2 bases and J by 7 bases, with 7 bases of the junction left unmatched. CDR3 loop: CASSLVGQGLGEAFF. CDR3 in DNA: TGTGCCAGCAGCTTAGTGGGACAGGGGTTAGGTGAAGCTTTCTTT.

This clonotype showed up many times. This chain uses TRBV7-8 with TRBJ1-2, with TRBD1 matching over 7 bases. CDR1 SGHVS and CDR2 FQNEAQ come from the germline V gene. Trimming removed 4 bases from V and 5 bases from J; junction bases left unmatched: 16. CDR3 size: 17 residues. The CDR3 bases are TGTGCCAGCAGCTCCCAACGACAGGGAGGGATCGAGTATGGCTACACCTTC. Its protein is CASSSQRQGGIEYGYTF.

The chain links TRBV20-1 to TRBJ2-3; the match to TRBD1 covers 7 bases. This CDR3 contains 16 residues. V lost 4 bases and J lost 2; bases outside the gene matches: 12. Germline V gene data show CDR1 as DFQATT and CDR2 as SNEGSKA (reference sequence). This CDR3 reads CSATSWVGGPTDTQYF. In nucleotides, the CDR3 is TGCAGTGCTACCTCCTGGGTAGGGGGCCCCACAGATACGCAGTATTTT.